The TCR beta chain under discussion was sequenced for a study of OX40 agonist ivuxolimab in advanced cancers. Germline-derived CDR1 and CDR2 are SGHRS and YFSETQ. The CDR3 has 15 amino acids. Trimming took 1 base from V and 0 from J, leaving 11 bases between them. Profiled with immunoSEQ multiplex PCR; TCRdb holds only in-frame clones, not every one. This sample has fewer than 75,000 clones, with around nine tenths found just once. This sample comprised CD4+ or CD8+ T cells sorted from blood, obtained in a trial of the OX40 agonist ivuxolimab. The sequence was obtained from an adult with an advanced solid tumor such as melanoma, head and neck, liver or kidney cancer. The chain couples TRBV5-1 to TRBJ2-7; a weak D match, TRBD1 (5 bases). This chain's CDR3 is CASSLFSRASYEQYF. The CDR3 bases are TGCGCCAGCAGCTTGTTTTCCAGGGCCTCCTACGAGCAGTACTTC.